The 25 T cell receptor beta chains listed next were all sequenced from one sample in a study of PD-1 blockade in classical Hodgkin lymphoma. Brentuximab vedotin exposure varied, and every patient relapsed after autologous stem cell transplantation. Magnetic negative selection purified CD4+ T cells from thawed PBMCs. TCRdb's table, derived via immunoSEQ multiplex PCR, lists solely in-frame clones and lacks some. The data contain approximately 25,000 clones, about four fifths of them seen just once; the ten biggest clones take up about 1.7%. The sequencing used CD4+ T cells from blood, collected at baseline. All receptors come from a human donor with classical Hodgkin lymphoma.

The chain carries TRBV9 and TRBJ2-1; D call uncertain. Germline V gives CDR1 SGDLS, CDR2 YYNGEE. The CDR3 covers 15 residues. Trimming stripped 0 bases from V and 5 bases from J, with 12 bases between. CDR3 sequence (DNA): TGTGCCAGCAGCGTAGAAGGTCTTAAACACAATGAGCAGTTCTTC. It codes for CASSVEGLKHNEQFF.

V gene TRBV10-3 combines with J gene TRBJ1-5; 10 bases match TRBD1. This CDR3 has 13 amino acids. The V and J ends lost 8 bases and 6 bases, in that order; junction bases with no gene match: 4. CDR1 and CDR2 (germline): ENHRY, SYGVKD. As DNA, the CDR3 is TGTGCCATCGGCGGACAGGGGGGTCAGCCCCAGCATTTT. It translates to CAIGGQGGQPQHF.

The chain employs TRBV28 and TRBJ1-1; TRBD1 agrees at 7 bases. The V segment lost 6 bases and the J segment 7 bases; nucleotides outside the gene matches: 5. Per the germline V gene, CDR1 is MDHEN and CDR2 is SYDVKM. This CDR3 comprises 12 residues. CDR3 in DNA: TGTGCCAGCAGAGCGGGACAGTATGAAGCTTTCTTT. Translated: CASRAGQYEAFF.

The chain couples TRBV28 to TRBJ1-1; TRBD1 aligns across 8 bases. Germline CDR1 MDHEN, CDR2 SYDVKM. CDR3 length equals 14 residues. V dropped 6 bases and J dropped 3; count of bases not matched to a gene: 6. The CDR3 loop reads CASRRGQEDTEAFF. In nucleotides, the CDR3 is TGTGCCAGCAGGAGGGGACAGGAGGACACTGAAGCTTTCTTT.

This chain uses TRBV18 with TRBJ1-3, with D hard to call. Trimming removed 5 bases from V and 1 base from J, with 12 bases in between. The CDR3 consists of 15 residues. Germline V gives CDR1 KGHSH, CDR2 LQKENI. The CDR3 coding sequence is TGTGCCAGCTCAGAGCAGCAGATATCTGGAAACACCATATATTTT. This encodes CASSEQQISGNTIYF. Full variable domain (rest looked up from reference TRBV18 and TRBJ1-3): NAGVMQNPRHLVRRRGQEARLRCSPMKGHSHVYWYRQLPEEGLKFMVYLQKENIIDESGMPKERFSAEFPKEGPSILRIQQVVRGDSAAYFCASSEQQISGNTIYFGEGSWLTVV.

There are a few counts of this clone. V usage is TRBV2 and J usage is TRBJ1-5; 7 bases agree with TRBD1. Germline V CDR1 and CDR2: SNHLY, FYNNEI. With 6 bases clipped from V and 9 bases from J, the junction kept 8 bases outside the gene matches. The CDR3 length is 13 residues. The CDR3 bases are TGTGCCAGCAGAGGGACAGCGAATGGGCCCCAGCATTTT. It encodes CASRGTANGPQHF.

In DNA form, the CDR3 reads TGTGCCAGCAGACCCGACAGGGGAATCGGGGAGCTGTTTTTT. Translation gives CASRPDRGIGELFF. This sequence joins TRBV2 and TRBJ2-2, with TRBD1 matching over 8 bases. V was pared by 6 bases and J by 7 bases, with 7 bases of the junction left unmatched. Germline V lookup: CDR1 SNHLY, CDR2 FYNNEI. The CDR3 totals 14 residues. The full variable domain, completed using reference TRBV2 and TRBJ2-2, is EPEVTQTPSHQVTQMGQEVILRCVPISNHLYFYWYRQILGQKVEFLVSFYNNEISEKSEIFDDQFSVERPDGSNFTLKIRSTKLEDSAMYFCASRPDRGIGELFFGEGSRLTVL.

The chain carries TRBV7-6 and TRBJ2-7; D not resolved. This CDR3 region has 15 residues. V lost 6 bases to trimming and J lost 2 bases, with 17 bases between them. CDR1 SGHVS and CDR2 FNYEAQ come from the germline V gene. Here the CDR3 DNA reads TGTGCCAGCAGTCCCTCCCCTGGGCGGCCCTACGAGCAGTACTTC. It yields the protein CASSPSPGRPYEQYF. Using reference TRBV7-6 and TRBJ2-7 for the parts outside the CDR3, the full variable domain is GAGVSQSPRYKVTKRGQDVALRCDPISGHVSLYWYRQALGQGPEFLTYFNYEAQQDKSGLPNDRFSAERPEGSISTLTIQRTEQRDSAMYRCASSPSPGRPYEQYFGPGTRLTVT.

The chain is built from TRBV7-2 and TRBJ2-7; a possible D gene is TRBD1 (6 bases). The CDR3 has 16 amino acids. Germline V lookup: CDR1 SGHTA, CDR2 FQGNSA. Between the trimmed V and J ends, which lost 1 base and 4 bases, there was a span of 17 bases. The CDR3 is CASSLGGTSSAYEQYF. As DNA, the CDR3 is TGTGCCAGCAGCTTAGGTGGGACAAGCTCCGCTTACGAGCAGTACTTC. Looking up the rest from reference TRBV7-2 and TRBJ2-7 gives the full variable domain: GAGVSQSPSNKVTEKGKDVELRCDPISGHTALYWYRQSLGQGLEFLIYFQGNSAPDKSGLPSDRFSAERTGGSVSTLTIQRTQQEDSAVYLCASSLGGTSSAYEQYFGPGTRLTVT.

The chain combines TRBV11-3 with TRBJ1-1; possibly TRBD1 for D (6 bases). Germline V gives CDR1 SGHNT, CDR2 YENEEA. V lost 0 bases and J lost 10, with 18 bases in between. The CDR3 loop spans 15 amino acids. The CDR3 nucleotides are TGTGCCAGCAGCTTAGATGCGCGGAATCCAGGGGCAGCTTTCTTT. Encoded protein: CASSLDARNPGAAFF.

V usage is TRBV2 and J usage is TRBJ1-1; 9 bases fit TRBD1. Germline CDR1 and CDR2: SNHLY and FYNNEI. J lost 3 bases, V lost 7 bases, and 15 bases had no gene match. The CDR3 extends over 17 amino acids. CDR3 amino acids: CASTDRGIRRTDTEAFF. The DNA of the CDR3 is TGTGCCAGCACCGACAGGGGGATTCGCCGAACGGACACTGAAGCTTTCTTT.

The rearrangement uses TRBV5-4 and TRBJ2-4; no reliable D call. Between the trimmed V and J ends, which lost 0 bases and 1 base, there was a span of 11 bases. The CDR3 runs 16 residues. Germline V CDR1 and CDR2: SGHNT, YYREEE (reference sequence). Written as DNA, the CDR3 is TGTGCCAGCAGCTTGGAACGCGTGGGGGCCAAAAACATTCAGTACTTC. As protein: CASSLERVGAKNIQYF. Full variable domain (rest looked up from reference TRBV5-4 and TRBJ2-4): ETGVTQSPTHLIKTRGQQVTLRCSSQSGHNTVSWYQQALGQGPQFIFQYYREEENGRGNFPPRFSGLQFPNYSSELNVNALELDDSALYLCASSLERVGAKNIQYFGAGTRLSVL.

The chain recombines TRBV2 with TRBJ1-1; possibly TRBD1 for D (6 bases). With 7 bases removed from V and 6 bases from J, the gap between germline ends came to 15 bases. Germline CDR1 is SNHLY and CDR2 is FYNNEI. There are 13 residues in the CDR3. CDR3 amino acids: CASNPQGRSEAFF. The CDR3 coding sequence is TGTGCCAGCAACCCACAGGGACGGTCTGAAGCTTTCTTT.

The chain combines TRBV5-4 with TRBJ2-5, with D perhaps matching TRBD2 (5 bases). Per germline, CDR1 SGHNT and CDR2 YYREEE (reference sequence). This CDR3 is 15 amino acids long. V was cut by 4 bases and J by 5 bases, with 18 bases left in between. Written as DNA, the CDR3 is TGTGCCAGCAGCCTTTCCCGGACTGACGGGGAGACCCAGTACTTC. It codes for CASSLSRTDGETQYF.

The V call is TRBV5-1, the J call TRBJ2-3; weak D call: TRBD2 (5 bases). The germline V and J ends were trimmed by 2 bases and 1 base, with 8 bases remaining between them. Germline CDR1 and CDR2: SGHRS and YFSETQ. This CDR3 has 14 amino acids. The CDR3 spells CASSFGERTDTQYF. The CDR3 DNA reads as TGCGCCAGCAGCTTCGGGGAGCGCACAGATACGCAGTATTTT. Full variable domain (rest looked up from reference TRBV5-1 and TRBJ2-3): KAGVTQTPRYLIKTRGQQVTLSCSPISGHRSVSWYQQTPGQGLQFLFEYFSETQRNKGNFPGRFSGRQFSNSRSEMNVSTLELGDSALYLCASSFGERTDTQYFGPGTRLTVL.

The J gene is TRBJ1-5, the V gene TRBV11-2; D unclear. The CDR3 contains 13 residues. The germline V gene has CDR1 SGHAT and CDR2 FQNNGV. With 4 bases removed from V and 4 bases from J, the gap between germline ends came to 8 bases. CDR3 coding DNA: TGTGCCAGCAGCTCGGCGGGAAATCAGCCCCAGCATTTT. Translated, it gives CASSSAGNQPQHF. Supplemented by reference TRBV11-2 and TRBJ1-5, the full variable domain reads EAGVAQSPRYKIIEKRQSVAFWCNPISGHATLYWYQQILGQGPKLLIQFQNNGVVDDSQLPKDRFSAERLKGVDSTLKIQPAKLEDSAVYLCASSSAGNQPQHFGDGTRLSIL.

The genes are TRBV2 and TRBJ2-5, with a weak D call TRBD1 (6 bases). The CDR3 has 14 amino acids. Germline V gene data show CDR1 as SNHLY and CDR2 as FYNNEI. Trimming removed 5 bases from V and 2 bases from J, with 12 bases in between. CDR3 loop: CASSSDSWQETQYF. CDR3 nucleotides: TGTGCCAGCAGTTCGGACAGCTGGCAAGAGACCCAGTACTTC.

The V call is TRBV30, the J call TRBJ2-7; D is possibly TRBD2 (5 bases). V was trimmed by 4 bases and J by 3 bases, leaving 19 bases between them. The CDR3 contains 15 residues. Germline lookup yields CDR1 GTSNPN and CDR2 SVGIG (reference sequence). The CDR3, as DNA: TGTGCCTGGATGTCGGTGCGGGCGGGTTTCTACGAGCAGTACTTC. Its protein is CAWMSVRAGFYEQYF.

The chain combines TRBV27 with TRBJ1-2, with TRBD1 identical over 8 bases. Germline trimming cut 5 bases from V and 6 bases from J; bases unmatched to any gene: 8. The CDR3 is 14 residues long. Germline V gene sequence: CDR1 MNHEY, CDR2 SMNVEV (reference sequence). CDR3: CASSRQGRGDGYTF. The DNA for the CDR3 is TGTGCCAGCAGTCGACAGGGGAGGGGTGATGGCTACACCTTC.

Here the CDR3 DNA reads TGTGCCAGCAGGTCACAGGGGAACACTGAAGCTTTCTTT. It encodes CASRSQGNTEAFF. V usage is TRBV7-3 and J usage is TRBJ1-1; D perhaps matches TRBD1 (6 bases). V was clipped by 6 bases and J by 1 base, with 9 bases between them. CDR1 and CDR2 (germline): SGHTA, FQGTGA. This CDR3 is built from 13 residues.

The gene calls are TRBV7-9 and TRBJ2-3; 10 bases are shared with TRBD1. The germline CDR1 and CDR2 sequences are SEHNR and FQNEAQ (reference sequence). The CDR3 is 14 amino acids. V gave up 5 bases and J gave up 4 bases; unmatched junction bases: 3. The chain's CDR3 is CASSRDRGPDTQYF. The CDR3 DNA sequence: TGTGCCAGCAGCAGGGACAGGGGTCCAGATACGCAGTATTTT.

This chain connects TRBV2 to TRBJ1-5; D gene ambiguous. Looked up from germline, CDR1 is SNHLY and CDR2 is FYNNEI. Trimming left V 6 bases short and J 4 bases short, with 10 bases between. This CDR3 has 13 amino acids. This CDR3 reads CASSWGDNQPQHF. The CDR3 bases are TGTGCCAGCAGCTGGGGAGATAATCAGCCCCAGCATTTT.

There are a few counts of this clone. The gene calls are TRBV5-1 and TRBJ1-1, with 7 positions matching TRBD1. The CDR3 loop spans 16 amino acids. V shed 6 bases and J 2 bases; nucleotides not matched to a gene: 13. Germline V gives CDR1 SGHRS, CDR2 YFSETQ. The CDR3 sequence: CASTQGGAGINTEAFF. The CDR3 DNA reads as TGCGCCAGCACCCAGGGGGGCGCGGGCATAAACACTGAAGCTTTCTTT.

This chain links TRBV6-6 with TRBJ2-7; 7 bases are shared with TRBD1. V dropped 5 bases and J dropped 7; count of bases not matched to a gene: 11. The CDR3 contains 14 residues. Germline V gene sequence: CDR1 MNHNY, CDR2 SVGAGI (reference sequence). The CDR3 DNA follows: TGTGCCAGCAGTACCGGGGACAGATCCGATGAGCAGTACTTC. Protein: CASSTGDRSDEQYF.

The chain joins TRBV9 to TRBJ2-5, with D perhaps assigned TRBD1 or TRBD2 (5 bases each). Looked up from germline, CDR1 is SGDLS and CDR2 is YYNGEE. This CDR3 contains 14 residues. Trimming cost V 0 bases and J 5 bases, with 11 bases left between them. CDR3 DNA sequence: TGTGCCAGCAGCGTAGCCCCAGGGACGGAGACCCAGTACTTC. It encodes CASSVAPGTETQYF.